The 20 T cell receptor beta chains reported below all come from one sample, sequenced in a study of T cells in localized non-small cell lung cancer. Profiled with immunoSEQ multiplex PCR; TCRdb holds only in-frame clones, not every one. Seen here are 40,000 or so clones, 75% to 85% observed once, and the top ten hold less than 45%. Sample: PBMCs, taken before any cancer treatment. The receptors here all came from a woman aged 35-75 years with stage II squamous cell lung carcinoma.

The V gene is TRBV28, the J gene TRBJ1-3, with D possibly being TRBD1 (6 bases). The CDR3 runs 12 residues. CDR1 MDHEN and CDR2 SYDVKM come from the germline V gene. V was cut by 3 bases and J by 11 bases, with 11 bases left in between. DNA of the CDR3: TGTGCCAGCAGTTTCGGGGGGCCATCCATATATTTT. It translates to CASSFGGPSIYF.

This rearrangement joins TRBV10-3 to TRBJ2-1, with 8 bases lining up with TRBD2. Germline V gives CDR1 ENHRY, CDR2 SYGVKD. J was trimmed by 4 bases and V by 2 bases; bases with no gene match: 7. The CDR3 consists of 16 residues. CDR3 sequence (DNA): TGTGCCATCAGTGAGGGGACCGGGACTAGTTACAATGAGCAGTTCTTC. Translating gives CAISEGTGTSYNEQFF.

This clone was detected once. The rearrangement links TRBV5-4 to TRBJ2-3; 9 bases align to TRBD2. Germline V gives CDR1 SGHNT, CDR2 YYREEE (reference sequence). V was pared by 4 bases and J by 5 bases, with 8 bases of the junction left unmatched. This CDR3 is built from 15 residues. DNA of the CDR3: TGTGCCAGCAGCGGACGGCGGGAGGGAAGAGATACGCAGTATTTT. Its translation: CASSGRREGRDTQYF.

J is TRBJ1-6 and V is TRBV4-2, with D unresolved. The V and J ends lost 4 bases and 5 bases respectively, with 12 bases between them. The CDR3 is made up of 15 amino acids. Looked up from germline, CDR1 is LGHNA and CDR2 is YNFKEQ. The CDR3 DNA sequence: TGTGCCAGCAGCCCCCCAGAGGTCGATAATTCACCCCTCCACTTT. Translating it yields CASSPPEVDNSPLHF.

This clone was counted once. The chain carries TRBV28 and TRBJ1-5; D is possibly TRBD1 (5 bases). CDR1 is MDHEN and CDR2 is SYDVKM in the germline V gene. V was trimmed by 3 bases and J by 2 bases, leaving 11 bases between them. This CDR3 is built from 15 residues. Written as DNA, the CDR3 is TGTGCCAGCAGTTTTACGCGAGGGGGCAATCAGCCCCAGCATTTT. Residues: CASSFTRGGNQPQHF.

The chain carries TRBV11-3 and TRBJ2-5; TRBD2 is a possible D gene (5 bases). CDR1 SGHNT and CDR2 YENEEA come from the germline V gene. This CDR3 is 14 amino acids long. Trimming stripped 5 bases from V and 7 bases from J, with 17 bases between. The CDR3 loop is CASSPRDGVGTQYF. The CDR3, as DNA: TGTGCCAGCAGCCCCCGGGATGGTGTGGGGACCCAGTACTTC.

This rearrangement joins TRBV7-8 to TRBJ2-2; 10 bases map to TRBD1. The V segment lost 5 bases and the J segment 4 bases; nucleotides outside the gene matches: 1. Germline V CDR1 and CDR2: SGHVS, FQNEAQ. The CDR3 spans 14 residues. The CDR3 region has the DNA TGTGCCAGCAGCCGGACAGGGGGCACCGGGGAGCTGTTTTTT. It translates to CASSRTGGTGELFF.

The chain has TRBV5-1 and TRBJ2-5; no clear D gene. Germline V gene lookup returns CDR1 SGHRS and CDR2 YFSETQ. The V end was cut by 4 bases, the J end by 4 bases, with 14 bases between. The CDR3 spans 14 residues. CDR3 in DNA: TGCGCCAGCAGCCTTTTTACTTTGGGAGAGACCCAGTACTTC. Translating it yields CASSLFTLGETQYF.

In this sample, this clone turned up once. The CDR3 reads CASSPPQGPGELFF. For the CDR3, the DNA is TGTGCCAGCAGCCCCCCGCAGGGGCCCGGGGAGCTGTTTTTT. The chain is built from TRBV7-9 and TRBJ2-2; weak D call: TRBD1 (6 bases). The length of the CDR3 is 14 residues. Per the germline V gene, CDR1 is SEHNR and CDR2 is FQNEAQ (reference sequence). V was shortened by 5 bases and J by 6 bases, with 13 bases between the two germline ends.

The rearrangement joins TRBV28 to TRBJ2-5, with 7 bases lining up with TRBD2. The ends lost 2 bases at V and 2 bases at J; junction bases unmatched: 5. CDR1 is MDHEN, CDR2 SYDVKM, per germline. CDR3 size: 15 residues. The CDR3 loop reads CASSLVLAAQETQYF. The DNA for the CDR3 is TGTGCCAGCAGTTTAGTTCTAGCGGCACAAGAGACCCAGTACTTC.

The V gene is TRBV6-6, the J gene TRBJ1-1; D is ambiguous. The CDR3 extends over 13 amino acids. The germline V gene encodes CDR1 MNHNY and CDR2 SVGAGI (reference sequence). V gave up 7 bases and J gave up 0 bases, with 9 bases separating them. The chain's CDR3 is CASNKAMNTEAFF. DNA of the CDR3: TGTGCCAGCAATAAGGCTATGAACACTGAAGCTTTCTTT.

V and J are TRBV27 and TRBJ1-2, with D uncertain. Germline V CDR1 and CDR2: MNHEY, SMNVEV (reference sequence). The CDR3 contains 13 residues. V shed 0 bases and J shed 7 bases, with 9 bases lying between them. DNA for the CDR3: TGTGCCAGCAGTTTATCGCCGCGGGGTGGCTACACCTTC. Translation: CASSLSPRGGYTF.

The chain couples TRBV10-2 to TRBJ2-5, with D unclear. Trimming stripped 3 bases from V and 4 bases from J, with 9 bases between. The CDR3 covers 13 residues. Germline V lookup: CDR1 WSHSY, CDR2 SAAADI. This chain's CDR3 is CASSEAEGETQYF. The CDR3 nucleotides are TGCGCCAGCAGTGAAGCCGAAGGAGAGACCCAGTACTTC.

V gene TRBV7-9 combines with J gene TRBJ1-3; D not certain. Looked up from germline, CDR1 is SEHNR and CDR2 is FQNEAQ (reference sequence). This CDR3 region has 12 residues. The ends were cut back, 2 bases at V and 4 bases at J, with 3 bases in the middle. The CDR3 DNA sequence: TGTGCCAGCAGCTTACTAGGAAACACCATATATTTT. Translation: CASSLLGNTIYF.

This chain uses TRBV18 with TRBJ2-7, with TRBD2 identical over 8 bases. The CDR3 covers 14 residues. Germline assignment: CDR1 KGHSH and CDR2 LQKENI. Trimming removed 2 bases from V and 1 base from J; junction bases left unmatched: 1. CDR3 sequence (DNA): TGTGCCAGCTCACCAACTAGCGGATCCTACGAGCAGTACTTC. Its protein product is CASSPTSGSYEQYF.

V and J are TRBV2 and TRBJ1-5; 7 bases are shared with TRBD1. The CDR3 is 15 amino acids. Germline CDR1 and CDR2: SNHLY and FYNNEI. V lost 4 bases to trimming and J lost 3 bases; unmatched junction nucleotides: 6. The CDR3 nucleotides are TGTGCCAGCAGTGGGTCAGGGGGGGCCAATCAGCCCCAGCATTTT. Translating it yields CASSGSGGANQPQHF.

V and J are TRBV29-1 and TRBJ1-1; D is perhaps TRBD1 (5 bases). In germline, CDR1 is SQVTM, CDR2 ANQGSEA. CDR3 length: 12 residues. V lost 7 bases and J 1 base, leaving 10 bases between the germline ends. CDR3 loop: CSGGVTNTEAFF. CDR3 nucleotides: TGCAGCGGGGGGGTGACGAACACTGAAGCTTTCTTT.

The V and J genes are TRBV7-2 and TRBJ2-7; D gene uncertain. Trimming left V 2 bases short and J 0 bases short, with 8 bases between. CDR1 is SGHTA and CDR2 is FQGNSA in the germline V gene. The length of the CDR3 is 14 residues. Written as DNA, the CDR3 is TGTGCCAGCAGCTTAAATTGGATCTCCTACGAGCAGTACTTC. Amino acid sequence: CASSLNWISYEQYF.

The V call is TRBV6-5, the J call TRBJ2-7; tentatively, D is TRBD2 (5 bases). The V and J ends lost 2 bases and 0 bases respectively, with 14 bases between them. This CDR3 comprises 16 residues. CDR1 and CDR2 from the germline V gene are MNHEY and SVGAGI. CDR3 amino acids: CASSYARTRGSYEQYF. CDR3 DNA sequence: TGTGCCAGCAGTTACGCCCGGACTCGAGGCTCCTACGAGCAGTACTTC.

CDR3 residues: CASSLGGGYTEAFF. The DNA of the CDR3 is TGCGCCAGCAGCTTGGGCGGTGGGTACACTGAAGCTTTCTTT. V is TRBV5-1 and J is TRBJ1-1; no reliable D call. This CDR3 comprises 14 residues. Trimming pared 0 bases from V and 3 bases from J, leaving 9 bases between. In germline, CDR1 is SGHRS, CDR2 YFSETQ.